Sequencing of this T cell receptor (beta chain) was carried out in a study of metastatic and nonmetastatic thyroid tumors. Study-wide results and limits: Reports indicated that malignant thyroid tumors showed significantly higher TCR beta diversity than benign nodules did, in blood and tumor.

Trimming cost V 2 bases and J 7 bases, with 21 bases left between them. This CDR3 comprises 17 residues. The germline V gene encodes CDR1 SGHTA and CDR2 FQGNSA. This clone was recorded many times. Its matching antigen is unknown. Patients were all untreated before their thyroid surgery. TCRdb re-analyzed the PCR reads through MiXCR. The sample holds approximately 34,000 clones, 18% seen once. Specimen: blood. The gene calls are TRBV7-2 and TRBJ2-1, with D uncertain. The receptor was isolated from a female donor with papillary thyroid cancer or a benign thyroid nodule (not recorded which). Some clones in this sample may be carry-over from other donors' samples. CDR3 nucleotides: TGTGCCAGCAGCTTATCGTCCAGCGCCCACCTAGGGAATGAGCAGTTCTTC. Translating gives CASSLSSSAHLGNEQFF.